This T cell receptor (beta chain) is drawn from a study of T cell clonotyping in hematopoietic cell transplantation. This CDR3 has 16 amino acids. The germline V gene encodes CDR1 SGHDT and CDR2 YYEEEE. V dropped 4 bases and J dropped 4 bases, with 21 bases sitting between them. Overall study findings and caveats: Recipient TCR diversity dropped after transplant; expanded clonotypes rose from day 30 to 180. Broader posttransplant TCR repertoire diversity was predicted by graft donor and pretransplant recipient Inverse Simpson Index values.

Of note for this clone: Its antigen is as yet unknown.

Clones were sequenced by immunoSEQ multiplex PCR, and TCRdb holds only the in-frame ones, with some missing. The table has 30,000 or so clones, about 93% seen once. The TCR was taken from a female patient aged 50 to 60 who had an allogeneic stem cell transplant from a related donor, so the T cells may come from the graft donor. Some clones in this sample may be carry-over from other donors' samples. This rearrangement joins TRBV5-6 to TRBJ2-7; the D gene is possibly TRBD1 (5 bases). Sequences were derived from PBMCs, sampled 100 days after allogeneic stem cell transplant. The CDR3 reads CASSPDRVRAPYEQYF. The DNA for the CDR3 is TGTGCCAGCAGCCCGGATAGGGTCAGGGCCCCTTACGAGCAGTACTTC.